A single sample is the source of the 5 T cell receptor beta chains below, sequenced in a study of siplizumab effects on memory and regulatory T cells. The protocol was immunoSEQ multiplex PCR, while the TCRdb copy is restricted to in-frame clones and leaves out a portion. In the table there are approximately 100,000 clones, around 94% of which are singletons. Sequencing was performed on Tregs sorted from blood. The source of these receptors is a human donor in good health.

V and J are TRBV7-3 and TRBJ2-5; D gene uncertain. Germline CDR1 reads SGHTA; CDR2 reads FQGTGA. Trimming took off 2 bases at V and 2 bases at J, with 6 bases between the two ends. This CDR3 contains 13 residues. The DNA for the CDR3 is TGTGCCAGCAGCTTACAACCACAAGAGACCCAGTACTTC. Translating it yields CASSLQPQETQYF.

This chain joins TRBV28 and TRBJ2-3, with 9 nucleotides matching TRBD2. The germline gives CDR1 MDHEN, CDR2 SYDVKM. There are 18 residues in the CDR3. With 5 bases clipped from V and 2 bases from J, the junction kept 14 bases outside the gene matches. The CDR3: CASSPRGLAYKDTDTQYF. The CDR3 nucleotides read TGTGCCAGCAGTCCACGCGGACTAGCGTACAAAGACACAGATACGCAGTATTTT.

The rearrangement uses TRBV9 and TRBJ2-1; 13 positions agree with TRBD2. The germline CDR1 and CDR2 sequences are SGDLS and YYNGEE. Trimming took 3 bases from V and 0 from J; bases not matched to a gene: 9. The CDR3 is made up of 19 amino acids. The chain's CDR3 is CASSGSVTSGRDSYNEQFF. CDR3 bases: TGTGCCAGCAGCGGATCAGTCACTAGCGGGAGGGACTCCTACAATGAGCAGTTCTTC.

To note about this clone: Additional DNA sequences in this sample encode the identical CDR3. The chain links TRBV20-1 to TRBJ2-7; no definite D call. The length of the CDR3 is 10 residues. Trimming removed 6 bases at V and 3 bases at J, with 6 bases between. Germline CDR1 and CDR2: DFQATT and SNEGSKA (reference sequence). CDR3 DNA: TGCAGTGCCCTGGGCTACGAGCAGTACTTC. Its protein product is CSALGYEQYF.

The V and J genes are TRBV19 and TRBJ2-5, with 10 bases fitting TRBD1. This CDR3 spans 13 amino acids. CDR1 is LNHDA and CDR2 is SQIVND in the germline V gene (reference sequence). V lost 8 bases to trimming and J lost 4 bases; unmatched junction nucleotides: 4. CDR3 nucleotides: TGTGCCAGTTCCCGGGACAGGGGAGAGACCCAGTACTTC. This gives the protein CASSRDRGETQYF.